This T cell receptor (beta chain) is drawn from a study of T cells of healthy individuals. TCRdb re-called the 5' RACE reads with MiXCR, one entry per CDR3 protein. The sample has around 98,000 distinct CDR3 sequences; approximately 15% are singletons. The CDR3 spans 16 residues. Germline assignment: CDR1 LGHDT and CDR2 YNNKEL (reference sequence). V lost 0 bases and J 5 bases, leaving 17 bases between the germline ends. This clonotype has more than one count but fewer than ten. The V gene is TRBV3-1, the J gene TRBJ2-7; D remains unclear. This clonotype was sampled from a human donor in good health. Here the CDR3 DNA reads TGTGCCAGCAGCCAAGATTGGGTAAGGGCCAGCCACGAGCAGTACTTC. As protein: CASSQDWVRASHEQYF.